This TCR beta chain was retrieved from a study of T cell responses to AZD1222 COVID-19 vaccine. In this sample, this clone turned up once. Its specificity is not known. Study-level results: The study sampled repertoires only after the peak T cell response.

Sequenced by immunoSEQ multiplex PCR; TCRdb stores in-frame clones only, minus some. The data hold some 160,000 clones, with 93% observed a single time. The CDR3 has 15 residues. CDR1 and CDR2 from the germline V gene are SGHTA and FQGNSA. The J segment lost 1 base and the V segment lost 5 bases, leaving 2 bases of the junction unmatched. The V call is TRBV7-2, the J call TRBJ2-3; 11 nucleotides line up with TRBD2. The receptor's source is an adult in good health. Specimen: peripheral blood, collected on day 0 of AZD1222 vaccination. The CDR3 loop is CASSPLAGGTDTQYF. In DNA form, the CDR3 reads TGTGCCAGCAGCCCACTAGCGGGGGGCACAGATACGCAGTATTTT.